The TCR beta chain described here comes from a study of blood T cell repertoires in COVID-19. Overall study context: Sources were T cells, B-cell-depleted T cells, or PBMCs; the material itself was cDNA or gDNA.

Clones were read by immunoSEQ multiplex PCR, and TCRdb kept only the in-frame ones, dropping some. Of 96,000 or so clones listed, approximately 91% were seen once; the top ten hold about 2.9%. V was clipped by 8 bases and J by 0 bases, with 10 bases between them. Germline CDR1 LNHDA, CDR2 SQIVND (reference sequence). The CDR3 contains 13 residues. Source material: peripheral blood. The sequence was collected from a woman older than 75 with acute or convalescent COVID-19. The chain combines TRBV19 with TRBJ1-2; D uncertain. The CDR3 DNA is TGTGCCAGTGGCACGGGGACTAACTATGGCTACACCTTC. Translation gives CASGTGTNYGYTF.